This entry lists 23 T cell receptor beta chains sequenced from one sample in a study of CD8 T cells in Susac syndrome. RNA totalling about 0.45 to 1 ug underwent reverse transcription with random hexamers. Using its own MiXCR run on the immunoSEQ multiplex PCR reads, TCRdb lists one record per CDR3 protein. Here the sample spans about 210,000 distinct CDR3 sequences, about 96% being singletons. The source material was CD4+ T cells from PBMCs. These TCRs come from a human donor with multiple sclerosis.

V is TRBV6-5 and J is TRBJ1-1; possibly TRBD1 for D (5 bases). The CDR3 contains 15 residues. Per germline, CDR1 MNHEY and CDR2 SVGAGI. V lost 7 bases, J lost 4 bases, and 19 bases lay in between. The CDR3 DNA is TGTGCCAGCAAACCCGGGACGGGTCGCGCCACTGAAGCTTTCTTT. Protein: CASKPGTGRATEAFF.

This chain links TRBV20-1 with TRBJ2-2; 11 bases map to TRBD2. V dropped 7 bases and J dropped 4; count of bases not matched to a gene: 2. CDR1 is DFQATT and CDR2 is SNEGSKA in the germline V gene (reference sequence). CDR3 length equals 13 residues. This CDR3 is CSGLAGGTGELFF. In DNA, the CDR3 is TGCAGTGGGCTAGCGGGGGGCACCGGGGAGCTGTTTTTT.

V usage is TRBV29-1 and J usage is TRBJ1-2; no firm D call. CDR1 and CDR2 (germline): SQVTM, ANQGSEA. The CDR3 runs to 11 residues. The ends were cut back, 7 bases at V and 8 bases at J, with 14 bases in the middle. CDR3 protein: CSAGGEWGYTF. In nucleotides, the CDR3 is TGCAGCGCTGGTGGGGAGTGGGGCTACACCTTC.

The chain combines TRBV6-6 with TRBJ2-1; D not resolved. Germline values: CDR1 MNHNY, CDR2 SVGAGI (reference sequence). The CDR3 is made up of 13 amino acids. V lost 4 bases and J lost 9, with 13 bases in between. The CDR3: CASSSLPSGEQFF. The CDR3, as DNA: TGTGCCAGCAGTTCTCTCCCCTCCGGTGAGCAGTTCTTC.

The chain is built from TRBV4-1 and TRBJ2-3; 12 positions match TRBD2. The CDR3 runs 16 residues. V shed 8 bases, J shed 4 bases, and the junction held 10 bases outside the gene matches. Germline values: CDR1 MGHRA, CDR2 YSYEKL. CDR3 protein: CASSTSGRREADTQYF. The DNA of the CDR3 is TGCGCCAGCTCGACTAGCGGGAGACGAGAAGCAGATACGCAGTATTTT.

CDR3 loop: CASSQVGTASYEQYF. The CDR3 DNA follows: TGCGCCAGCAGCCAAGTCGGGACAGCATCCTACGAGCAGTACTTC. J is TRBJ2-7 and V is TRBV4-1, with 7 bases that match TRBD1. Unmatched junction bases numbered 4, after V lost 1 base and J lost 1 base. Germline V lookup: CDR1 MGHRA, CDR2 YSYEKL. The CDR3 contains 15 residues.

V is TRBV2 and J is TRBJ2-3; 8 positions agree with TRBD2. V trimming: 6 bases; J trimming: 6 bases; junction bases outside the gene matches: 8. Germline-derived CDR1 and CDR2 are SNHLY and FYNNEI. The CDR3 covers 14 residues. Here the CDR3 reads CASSRLTSADTQYF. Written as DNA, the CDR3 is TGTGCCAGCAGCCGTTTGACTAGCGCTGATACGCAGTATTTT.

This chain links TRBV7-9 with TRBJ1-1; possible D gene TRBD1, 5 bases. The V and J ends lost 1 base and 7 bases respectively, with 10 bases between them. This CDR3 region has 13 residues. Per the germline V gene, CDR1 is SEHNR and CDR2 is FQNEAQ (reference sequence). The CDR3 loop is CASSLVRESEAFF. The CDR3 bases are TGTGCCAGCAGCTTAGTCAGGGAGAGTGAAGCTTTCTTT.

The sample holds one count of this clonotype. CDR3 region: CSAERGNYGYTF. CDR3 nucleotides: TGCAGTGCTGAGCGCGGGAACTATGGCTACACCTTC. J is TRBJ1-2 and V is TRBV20-1, with no clear D. V lost 5 bases to trimming and J lost 2 bases, with 9 bases between them. This CDR3 is 12 amino acids long. Germline V gene sequence: CDR1 DFQATT, CDR2 SNEGSKA (reference sequence).

The chain employs TRBV10-1 and TRBJ2-7, with D unresolved. Germline assignment: CDR1 WNHNN and CDR2 SYGVQD (reference sequence). CDR3 length: 14 amino acids. V lost 2 bases and J 6 bases, leaving 14 bases between the germline ends. The CDR3, as DNA: TGCGCCAGCAGTGAGAAGGGAATGCTCTCCGAGCAGTACTTC. Translating it yields CASSEKGMLSEQYF.

The CDR3 bases are TGCAGTGCACCACCGGGACTAGCGGCCCAAGAGACCCAGTACTTC. It encodes CSAPPGLAAQETQYF. The chain links TRBV20-1 to TRBJ2-5; 11 bases are shared with TRBD2. This CDR3 contains 15 residues. Losses at the gene ends were 6 bases for V and 1 base for J; bases not matched to a gene: 7. From germline, CDR1 is DFQATT and CDR2 SNEGSKA (reference sequence).

The rearrangement links TRBV7-8 to TRBJ2-1; D may match TRBD1 or TRBD2 (5 bases each). The CDR3 runs 17 residues. Per the germline V gene, CDR1 is SGHVS and CDR2 is FQNEAQ. Trimming cost V 2 bases and J 5 bases, with 19 bases left between them. The CDR3 region is CASSLSWGPLRDNEQFF. The CDR3 DNA reads as TGTGCCAGCAGCTTATCGTGGGGACCCCTACGGGACAATGAGCAGTTCTTC.

The rearrangement joins TRBV15 to TRBJ1-6; D unresolved. Germline CDR1 is LNHNV and CDR2 is YYDKDF (reference sequence). The V and J ends lost 3 bases and 7 bases respectively, with 19 bases between them. CDR3 length equals 17 residues. CDR3 amino acids: CATSSHAGPSGNSPLHF. Written as DNA, the CDR3 is TGTGCCACCAGCAGCCACGCAGGCCCATCGGGAAATTCACCCCTCCACTTT.

The chain uses TRBV29-1 and TRBJ2-3, with a tentative D call TRBD2 (7 bases). The CDR3 is 13 residues long. The V gene's germline CDR1 is SQVTM and CDR2 ANQGSEA. Trimming removed 6 bases at V and 6 bases at J, with 16 bases between. CDR3 DNA: TGCAGCGTAGGATGGGGGGGCAAGGATACGCAGTATTTT. Protein product: CSVGWGGKDTQYF.

This chain uses TRBV3-1 with TRBJ2-2; 9 nucleotides align to TRBD1. CDR1 and CDR2 (germline): LGHDT, YNNKEL (reference sequence). The CDR3 has 16 residues. V was pared by 5 bases and J by 3 bases, with 7 bases of the junction left unmatched. CDR3 bases: TGTGCCAGCAGCACGGGACAGGGACGACACACCGGGGAGCTGTTTTTT. Translated: CASSTGQGRHTGELFF.

This clonotype was recorded only once. The chain has TRBV30 and TRBJ2-2; D tentatively reads TRBD1 or TRBD2 (5 bases each). The V end lost 4 bases, the J end lost 4 bases, and 16 bases lay between the germline ends. Germline V gene sequence: CDR1 GTSNPN, CDR2 SVGIG (reference sequence). There are 15 residues in the CDR3. In DNA, the CDR3 is TGTGCCTGGACCCTCGTGAGGGGACCCACCGGGGAGCTGTTTTTT. This translates into CAWTLVRGPTGELFF.

This clonotype was found once. CDR3 protein: CASSSQGRDEQYF. In DNA form, the CDR3 reads TGCGCCAGCAGCTCTCAGGGACGTGACGAGCAGTACTTC. The gene calls are TRBV5-1 and TRBJ2-7; D might be TRBD1 or TRBD2, each matching 5 bases. This CDR3 is 13 amino acids long. Trimming stripped 3 bases from V and 5 bases from J, with 12 bases between. Germline loops: CDR1 SGHRS, CDR2 YFSETQ.

For the CDR3, the DNA is TGTGCCACCAGCCCACAGGGGGAGACCCAGTACTTC. Protein product: CATSPQGETQYF. V gene TRBV15 combines with J gene TRBJ2-5; the match to TRBD1 covers 7 bases. Trimming took 5 bases from V and 5 from J; bases not matched to a gene: 2. The CDR3 extends over 12 amino acids. Germline V lookup: CDR1 LNHNV, CDR2 YYDKDF (reference sequence). Combining the CDR3 with reference TRBV15 and TRBJ2-5 gives the whole variable domain DAMVIQNPRYQVTQFGKPVTLSCSQTLNHNVMYWYQQKSSQAPKLLFHYYDKDFNNEADTPDNFQSRRPNTSFCFLDIRSPGLGDTAMYLCATSPQGETQYFGPGTRLLVL.

Only one count was recorded for this clonotype. This rearrangement joins TRBV9 to TRBJ2-5; unclear D gene. The CDR3 is 13 residues long. Germline lookup yields CDR1 SGDLS and CDR2 YYNGEE. With 0 bases removed from V and 4 bases from J, the gap between germline ends came to 7 bases. CDR3 nucleotides: TGTGCCAGCAGCGTAGGGTCGCTAGAGACCCAGTACTTC. Translation: CASSVGSLETQYF. The full variable domain, completed using reference TRBV9 and TRBJ2-5, is DSGVTQTPKHLITATGQRVTLRCSPRSGDLSVYWYQQSLDQGLQFLIQYYNGEERAKGNILERFSAQQFPDLHSELNLSSLELGDSALYFCASSVGSLETQYFGPGTRLLVL.

The chain couples TRBV29-1 to TRBJ2-1; 16 nucleotides match TRBD2. Germline CDR1 SQVTM, CDR2 ANQGSEA. V was clipped by 7 bases and J by 1 base; unmatched bases: 10. The length of the CDR3 is 18 residues. This CDR3 is CSASGTSGRALSYNEQFF. The CDR3 DNA is TGCAGCGCCTCGGGGACTAGCGGGAGGGCCCTTTCCTACAATGAGCAGTTCTTC.

The chain combines TRBV18 with TRBJ2-1; no definite D call. The V and J ends lost 3 bases and 6 bases respectively, with 12 bases between them. This CDR3 comprises 14 residues. CDR1 and CDR2 from the germline V gene are KGHSH and LQKENI. For the CDR3, the DNA is TGTGCCAGCTCACCGTCGCTAGAGCCCAATGAGCAGTTCTTC. It translates to CASSPSLEPNEQFF.

The rearrangement links TRBV18 to TRBJ1-2; unclear D gene. V gave up 2 bases and J gave up 3 bases, with 13 bases separating them. The germline CDR1 and CDR2 sequences are KGHSH and LQKENI. The CDR3 covers 15 residues. The CDR3: CASSPARSADYGYTF. In DNA, the CDR3 is TGTGCCAGCTCACCAGCCCGGTCGGCCGACTATGGCTACACCTTC. Looking up the rest from reference TRBV18 and TRBJ1-2 gives the full variable domain: NAGVMQNPRHLVRRRGQEARLRCSPMKGHSHVYWYRQLPEEGLKFMVYLQKENIIDESGMPKERFSAEFPKEGPSILRIQQVVRGDSAAYFCASSPARSADYGYTFGSGTRLTVV.

The chain carries TRBV7-3 and TRBJ2-1; TRBD2 might be the D (6 bases). Germline loops: CDR1 SGHTA, CDR2 FQGTGA. With 3 bases removed from V and 7 bases from J, the gap between germline ends came to 10 bases. The CDR3 runs 13 residues. The CDR3 here is CASSLGLLNEQFF. CDR3 DNA: TGTGCCAGCAGCTTGGGACTGCTGAATGAGCAGTTCTTC.